This T cell receptor beta chain appears in the sequencing data of a study of cytomegalovirus exposure and HLA in healthy donors. Overall study: The roughly 130 validation repertoires used the same platform as the approximately 620 first-cohort repertoires (as reported by a later analysis).

To note about this clone: The antigen is not known.

The donors belonged to the approximately 120-subject validation cohort, separate from the roughly 710-subject first cohort. TCRdb's copy holds only in-frame clones and misses some; the assay was immunoSEQ multiplex PCR. Counted here are some 130,000 clones, 85% to 90% occurring once; the ten biggest clones make up roughly 1.2%. Notes on the study in general: The authors enumerated around 150 TCR beta chains as linked to cytomegalovirus. For cytomegalovirus status, the classifier reportedly gave diagnoses with high specificity and sensitivity.

The CDR3 extends over 17 amino acids. Germline CDR1 and CDR2: SGHRS and YFSETQ. The V end lost 4 bases, the J end lost 0 bases, and 14 bases lay between the germline ends. This clonotype was sampled from a woman younger than 30 in good health and CMV-seronegative. The sequenced material came from PBMCs. The chain employs TRBV5-1 and TRBJ2-6, with D maybe TRBD1 (6 bases). CDR3 DNA: TGCGCCAGCAGCGGGGGCGTAGGAAGCTCTGGGGCCAACGTCCTGACTTTC. It yields the protein CASSGGVGSSGANVLTF.